The rows below give T cell receptor beta chains drawn from one sample of a study of T cells after yellow fever vaccination. TCRdb re-analysed the 5' RACE reads in MiXCR, keeping a single row per CDR3 protein. The sample lists approximately 240,000 distinct CDR3 sequences; more than 3.5% were seen once. Material: PBMCs, obtained 15 days after the yellow fever booster vaccination. All receptors come from a man in his late teens or twenties who received the YFV17D yellow fever vaccine. Each CDR3 is given with its conserved first and last residue. D genes are given only for firm matches. Rows give clone size only sometimes, using once, few, many, or a class for an expanded clone.

clone size,V gene,D gene,CDR3 protein
many,TRBV12-3/TRBV12-4,TRBD1,CASSYGTGDQETQYF
.,TRBV23-1,TRBD2,CTGGVRLFF
.,TRBV27,TRBD1,CASRADRGLGGELFF
many,TRBV7-9,TRBD2,CASNKGVAGGSSYEQYF
many,TRBV5-1,.,CASTVTGLFQETQYF
many,TRBV7-2,.,CASSLVIASWGETQYF
many,TRBV7-9,.,CASSLAGNAAHEQFF
.,TRBV2,TRBD1,CASLYYRQGAEGYTF
many,TRBV20-1,TRBD2,CSASAGVISGGHDTGELFF
many,TRBV19,.,CASSIVNSSNQPQHF
many,TRBV6-1,TRBD2,CASSEEAGAYNEQFF
many,TRBV7-8,TRBD1,CASSLGTPTGPYEQYF
many,TRBV14,.,CASRAGATGNEKLFF
many,TRBV3-1,.,CASSTWTANYGYTF
many,TRBV5-4,.,CASSLGAGVMNTEAFF
many,TRBV5-1,.,CASSPNSGSYNEQFF
.,TRBV18,TRBD1,CASSPTGQINYGYTF
many,TRBV10-3,TRBD1,CAISGQTGRIYGYTF
many,TRBV18,TRBD2,CASSPPGLAAYEQYF
many,TRBV4-1,TRBD1,CASSRLRDRGLFETQYF
many,TRBV6-5,.,CASSQTRDTEAFF
many,TRBV6-5,.,CASSYGTMRTGELFF
many,TRBV4-1,.,CASSQANLVALGNEQFF
many,TRBV24-1,TRBD1,CATRRGQGNTEAFF
.,TRBV12-3/TRBV12-4,TRBD1,CASRPGQGRTDTQYF
many,TRBV5-1,TRBD1,CATYPGQGWSDTQYF
many,TRBV11-2,.,CASSLVIGETQYF
many,TRBV7-9,.,CASSAGETQYF
many,TRBV7-2,.,CASSLSLEGDTQYF
many,TRBV29-1,.,CSVESVSHTGELFF
many,TRBV10-3,TRBD2,CATSTSDQETQYF
many,TRBV20-1,.,CSATDRSLGGLSEAFF